The rows below give T cell receptor beta chains drawn from one sample of a study of blood T cell repertoires in COVID-19. The method was immunoSEQ multiplex PCR; TCRdb's version includes in-frame clones alone and lacks a portion of them. The sample shows around 300,000 clones, about 85% of them seen only once. Source material: peripheral blood. Receptor source: a woman between 45 and 65 years old with active or convalescent COVID-19. Both conserved end residues are part of each CDR3. Fields, in order: J gene, D gene, clone size, V gene, CDR3 DNA, CDR3 protein. The D gene is left open where the match is weak. The size field is filled for only some rows; it gives once, few, many or a size class.

TRBJ2-7 | TRBD1 | NA | TRBV6-5 | TGTGCCAGCAACAAACAGGGGGCTCACACCGAGCAGTACTTC | CASNKQGAHTEQYF
TRBJ2-5 | NA | NA | TRBV7-6 | TGTGCCAGCAGCCTTGCTTTAGAACCGGGGAAAGGGACCCAGTACTTC | CASSLALEPGKGTQYF
TRBJ1-2 | TRBD1 | many | TRBV2 | TGTGCCAGCAGTGACTGGACAGGGGACTACACCTTC | CASSDWTGDYTF
TRBJ1-1 | NA | NA | TRBV18 | TGTGCCAGCTCAGGGAGACTGAACACTGAAGCTTTCTTT | CASSGRLNTEAFF
TRBJ2-3 | NA | NA | TRBV9 | TGTGCCAGCAGCCCCCTTCCCGCACGGGGAGCAGATACGCAGTATTTT | CASSPLPARGADTQYF
TRBJ2-1 | TRBD2 | NA | TRBV29-1 | TGCAGCGTTCCGGGACGGGAGGACTACAATGAGCAGTTCTTC | CSVPGREDYNEQFF
TRBJ1-2 | TRBD1 | NA | TRBV12-3/TRBV12-4 | TGTGCCAGCAGAACCCGGGCAGGGGGCCCCCCCACCTTC | CASRTRAGGPPTF
TRBJ1-2 | NA | NA | TRBV6-5 | TGTGCCAGCAGTTCCACAGGAAACTATGGCTACACCTTC | CASSSTGNYGYTF
TRBJ2-7 | TRBD2 | NA | TRBV7-9 | TGTGCCAGCAGCAAGACTAGCGGGACGTCCTACGAGCAGTACTTC | CASSKTSGTSYEQYF
TRBJ2-4 | NA | once | TRBV7-6 | TGTGCCAGCAGCTCTCCTACTAGGTACCTAAGGAACCAAAACATTCAGTACTTC | CASSSPTRYLRNQNIQYF
TRBJ2-1 | NA | NA | TRBV28 | TGTGCCAGCAGTTTTTTACCTGGGGCCGATGAGCAGTTCTTC | CASSFLPGADEQFF
TRBJ2-1 | TRBD2 | NA | TRBV11-1 | TGTGCCAGCAGCTTAGGGACTAGCGGGAGAGGGGATGAGCAGTTCTTC | CASSLGTSGRGDEQFF
TRBJ1-4 | TRBD1 | NA | TRBV7-9 | TGTGCCAGCAGCGCCCAAGGGACAGGGGAATTAAGGACTAATGAAAAACTGTTTTTT | CASSAQGTGELRTNEKLFF
TRBJ1-2 | NA | NA | TRBV4-2 | TGTGCCAGCAGCCAAGACAGCTATGGCTACACCTTC | CASSQDSYGYTF
TRBJ2-1 | TRBD2 | once | TRBV6-5 | TGTGCCAGCAACCGAGCGGGAGGGAACAATGAGCAGTTCTTC | CASNRAGGNNEQFF
TRBJ2-1 | TRBD2 | once | TRBV5-1 | TGCGCCAGCAGCTTGGTGGCTAGCGGGAGGAATGAGCAGTTCTTC | CASSLVASGRNEQFF
TRBJ2-7 | TRBD2 | NA | TRBV29-1 | TGCAGCGTTCGTCGAGCGGGAGTCTCCGAGCAGTACTTC | CSVRRAGVSEQYF
TRBJ1-4 | NA | NA | TRBV5-5 | TGTGCCAGCAGCTGGAGGAGTCTGGGCTTTAATGAAAAACTGTTTTTT | CASSWRSLGFNEKLFF
TRBJ1-2 | TRBD1 | NA | TRBV28 | TGTGCCAGCAGTTCAGGGGGCGACTATGGCTACACCTTC | CASSSGGDYGYTF
TRBJ1-1 | NA | NA | TRBV10-2 | TGCGCCAGCAGTGGGGCCTATGAAGCTTTCTTT | CASSGAYEAFF
TRBJ1-6 | NA | NA | TRBV28 | TGTGCCACCGTCGCGGGCCGGGCTAATTCACCCCTCCACTTT | CATVAGRANSPLHF
TRBJ1-5 | NA | NA | TRBV7-3 | TGTGCCAGCAGCCTACGGGGGGGCGATCAGCCCCAGCATTTT | CASSLRGGDQPQHF
TRBJ1-2 | TRBD1 | NA | TRBV5-1 | TGCGCCAGCAGCCCGGGGACAGGGAACTATGGCTACACCTTC | CASSPGTGNYGYTF
TRBJ2-7 | NA | NA | TRBV27 | TGTGCCAGCAGTGTCGCTGGCGGTAGCTACGAGCAGTACTTC | CASSVAGGSYEQYF
TRBJ2-7 | NA | NA | TRBV20-1 | TGCAGTGCTTCGCAAACGCGGGAGCAGTACTTC | CSASQTREQYF
TRBJ1-2 | NA | NA | TRBV28 | TGTGCCAGCAGTCGGAGCTATGGCTACACCTTC | CASSRSYGYTF
TRBJ2-7 | TRBD1 | NA | TRBV5-1 | TGCGCCAGCAGCTTGGGAGGACAGGGTGGTTCCTACGAGCAGTACTTC | CASSLGGQGGSYEQYF
TRBJ1-1 | NA | many | TRBV6-5 | TGTGCCAGCAGTTATATCGGGGGAGGCACTGAAGCTTTCTTT | CASSYIGGGTEAFF
TRBJ1-1 | NA | NA | TRBV10-3 | TGTGCCATCAGTGACAGGGATTGGGAGGGCACTGAAGCTTTCTTT | CAISDRDWEGTEAFF
TRBJ2-1 | TRBD1 | NA | TRBV11-3 | TGTGCCAGCAGCTGGGGACAGGGGACCCACAATGAGCAGTTCTTC | CASSWGQGTHNEQFF
TRBJ1-1 | NA | NA | TRBV6-5 | TGTGCCAGCAGCGTCGAGCTTGAGAACACTGAAGCTTTCTTT | CASSVELENTEAFF
TRBJ2-2 | TRBD2 | NA | TRBV6-6 | TGTGCCAGCAGTCCCGTGGAAGCGGGAGGTGTGAACACCGGGGAGCTGTTTTTT | CASSPVEAGGVNTGELFF
TRBJ1-5 | NA | NA | TRBV3-1/TRBV3-2 | TGTGCCAGCAGCCAAGGGGGGGGATTCAATCAGCCCCAGCATTTT | CASSQGGGFNQPQHF
TRBJ2-7 | NA | NA | TRBV7-8 | TGTGCCAGCATGTTTACAGGGTCCTACGAGCAGTACTTC | CASMFTGSYEQYF
TRBJ1-6 | NA | NA | TRBV7-3 | TGTGCCAGCAGCTTAGAGGGTATGGGTTCACCCCTCCACTTT | CASSLEGMGSPLHF
TRBJ1-5 | NA | few | TRBV19 | TGTGCCAGTAGTCCCGGGCTAAAGGGGCCCGGCAGGCATTTT | CASSPGLKGPGRHF
TRBJ1-3 | NA | few | TRBV21-1 | TGTGCCAGCAGCCCTAGGGGGGACAGGGGGCGAAATAGCTCTGGAAACACCATATATTTT | CASSPRGDRGRNSSGNTIYF
TRBJ1-4 | NA | NA | TRBV7-9 | TGTGCCAGCAGCTTACCCTCCCGGGGAGAGGAACTGTTTTTT | CASSLPSRGEELFF
TRBJ1-4 | NA | NA | TRBV28 | TGTGCCAGCCGCGCGGGCCGTTTT | CASRAGRF
TRBJ2-3 | TRBD2 | NA | TRBV2 | TGTGCCAGCAGTGTACTAGCGGGAGGAATAGATACGCAGTATTTT | CASSVLAGGIDTQYF
TRBJ2-5 | NA | NA | TRBV5-5 | TGTGCCAGCAGCTTGGCTGCTGCGGGTCCTCAAGAGACCCAGTACTTC | CASSLAAAGPQETQYF
TRBJ1-6 | NA | NA | TRBV7-6 | TGTGCCAGCAGCTTAGAGGCCAGGGTCGAATCACCCCTCCACTTT | CASSLEARVESPLHF
TRBJ1-6 | TRBD1 | NA | TRBV27 | TGTGCCAGCAGAAGACAGGGGGCTGGCAATTCACCCCTCCACTTT | CASRRQGAGNSPLHF
TRBJ2-2 | TRBD1 | NA | TRBV29-1 | TGCAGCGTTTCCCGGACAGGGAACACCGGGGAGCTGTTTTTT | CSVSRTGNTGELFF
TRBJ2-1 | TRBD2 | NA | TRBV3-1/TRBV3-2 | TGTGCCAGCAGCCAAAGTCTAGCGGGGGTCAATGAGCAGTTCTTC | CASSQSLAGVNEQFF
TRBJ1-2 | TRBD1 | NA | TRBV28 | TGTGCCAGCAGGCCCCAGGGGGCGAATCGTGGCTACACCTTC | CASRPQGANRGYTF
TRBJ2-1 | NA | NA | TRBV27 | TGTGCCAGCACCCTAAGATGGCGGGACCTCTCCTTCAATGAGCAGTTCTTC | CASTLRWRDLSFNEQFF
TRBJ1-3 | NA | NA | TRBV3-1/TRBV3-2 | TGTGCCAGCAGCCCCGACAGGAACACCATATATTTT | CASSPDRNTIYF